Listed below are T cell receptor beta chains from one sample, sequenced in a study of PD-1 blockade in classical Hodgkin lymphoma. TCRdb's table, derived via immunoSEQ multiplex PCR, lists solely in-frame clones and lacks some. The top ten hold more than 25% of the sample, which has 12,000 or so clones, more than 75% seen once. Source: peripheral blood mononuclear cells (PBMCs), taken at baseline. These receptors originate from a human donor with classical Hodgkin lymphoma. The CDR3 runs from the conserved cysteine through the conserved F or W. The D gene is left open where the match is weak. Expanded clones get a size class; other rows say once, few or many, or leave the size out.

J gene	V gene	D gene	clone size	CDR3 DNA	CDR3 protein
TRBJ1-1	TRBV2	.	.	TGTGCCAGCAGCAAAGAGGGGGGCGGCACTGAAGCTTTCTTT	CASSKEGGGTEAFF
TRBJ2-5	TRBV28	.	.	TGTGCCAGCAGTTTGTCGTATCAAGAGACCCAGTACTTC	CASSLSYQETQYF
TRBJ2-6	TRBV4-3	.	.	TGCGCCAGCAGCCAAGACCCCTCTGGGGCCAACGTCCTGACTTTC	CASSQDPSGANVLTF
TRBJ2-1	TRBV14	TRBD2	.	TGTGCCAGCAGCCCGGGACTAGCGGGGGGGCTCGGGCTGATCTTC	CASSPGLAGGLGLIF
TRBJ2-3	TRBV7-8	.	.	TGTGCCAGCAGCCCAAACCGGGGCACAGATACGCAGTATTTT	CASSPNRGTDTQYF
TRBJ2-1	TRBV5-6	.	once	TGTGCCAGCAGCTACACGACTAGTCACAATGAGCAGTTCTTC	CASSYTTSHNEQFF
TRBJ2-1	TRBV7-3	.	.	TGTGCCAGCAGCTTACCCCAGGGGAACAATGAGCAGTTCTTC	CASSLPQGNNEQFF
TRBJ1-1	TRBV9	.	.	TGTGCCAGCAGCGTAGATCCAGGAGGGGCTAACACTGAAGCTTTCTTT	CASSVDPGGANTEAFF
TRBJ2-5	TRBV5-1	.	.	TGCGCCAGCAGCTTACTCAGGGGGGCCCAAGAGACCCAGTACTTC	CASSLLRGAQETQYF
TRBJ1-1	TRBV6-5	TRBD1	.	TGTGCCAGCAGCACAGGGGGATCGAACACTGAAGCTTTCTTT	CASSTGGSNTEAFF
TRBJ2-3	TRBV9	.	once	TGTGCCAGCAGCGTAGAGCAGTTTGGAGATACGCAGTATTTT	CASSVEQFGDTQYF
TRBJ1-6	TRBV28	.	once	TGTGCCAGCAGTTTCCCCACACCCGGGGATTCACCCCTCCACTTT	CASSFPTPGDSPLHF
TRBJ1-6	TRBV7-3	TRBD1	.	TGTGCCAGCAGCTTATTAGGACAGGCCTCACCCCTCCACTTT	CASSLLGQASPLHF
TRBJ1-2	TRBV7-9	TRBD1	few	TGTGCCAGCAGCTTAGCCCCTGGTAGGGGGCCTGGCTACACCTTC	CASSLAPGRGPGYTF
TRBJ1-1	TRBV7-2	.	.	TGTGCCAGCAGCAGAAATGAAGCTTTCTTT	CASSRNEAFF
TRBJ2-4	TRBV19	.	.	TGTGCCAGTACACAGGAGATAGCCAAAAACATTCAGTACTTC	CASTQEIAKNIQYF
TRBJ2-1	TRBV11-2	.	.	TGTGCCAGCAGCTTAGCGACCGTAGTGATCCCTTCCTACAATGAGCAGTTCTTC	CASSLATVVIPSYNEQFF
TRBJ1-1	TRBV6-1	.	.	TGTGCCAGCATTAGAGGGTGGGGTTTGACTGAAGCTTTCTTT	CASIRGWGLTEAFF
TRBJ2-7	TRBV19	.	.	TGTGCCAGTAGTGAGACTTACCTTGGTTACGAGCAGTACTTC	CASSETYLGYEQYF
TRBJ2-1	TRBV30	TRBD2	.	TGTGCCTGGAGGAAAATCGGGACTAGCGGGAACTACAATGAGCAGTTCTTC	CAWRKIGTSGNYNEQFF